The rows below give T cell receptor beta chains drawn from one sample of a study of CD8 T cells in ankylosing spondylitis. TCRdb recomputed calls from the 5' RACE reads with MiXCR, one row per CDR3 protein. The repertoire has around 180,000 distinct CDR3 sequences, roughly 13% of them found once; the top ten carry about 11%. The source material was blood, either unsorted or a sorted T cell fraction (not recorded which). These receptors originate from a female donor with ankylosing spondylitis or in good health (not recorded which). Each CDR3 is given with its conserved first and last residue. The order of the fields is J gene, clone size, D gene, V gene, CDR3 protein, CDR3 DNA. D genes are given only for firm matches. Size values are once, few and many counts, or a class for expanded clones, and some rows have none.

j_gene: TRBJ2-7
abundance: many
d_gene: .
v_gene: TRBV6-1
CDR3aa: CATYSTSYEQYF
CDR3nt: TGTGCCACCTACTCAACATCCTACGAGCAGTACTTC

j_gene: TRBJ2-7
abundance: many
d_gene: TRBD1
v_gene: TRBV24-1
CDR3aa: CATSDRGQGNEQYF
CDR3nt: TGTGCCACCAGTGACCGGGGACAGGGGAACGAGCAGTACTTC

j_gene: TRBJ2-3
abundance: .
d_gene: .
v_gene: TRBV7-6
CDR3aa: CASSLGGLRTDTQYF
CDR3nt: TGTGCCAGCAGCTTGGGGGGGCTCCGCACAGATACGCAGTATTTT

j_gene: TRBJ2-7
abundance: .
d_gene: .
v_gene: TRBV7-2
CDR3aa: CASSLVVAQIWEQYF
CDR3nt: TGTGCCAGCAGCTTAGTTGTGGCGCAGATCTGGGAGCAGTACTTC

j_gene: TRBJ2-7
abundance: many
d_gene: .
v_gene: TRBV27
CDR3aa: CASSTTYEQYF
CDR3nt: TGTGCCAGCAGTACCACCTACGAGCAGTACTTC

j_gene: TRBJ2-7
abundance: many
d_gene: TRBD2
v_gene: TRBV5-6
CDR3aa: CASSSPGGRYEQYF
CDR3nt: TGTGCCAGCAGCTCTCCGGGGGGACGATACGAGCAGTACTTC

j_gene: TRBJ2-1
abundance: many
d_gene: TRBD2
v_gene: TRBV12-3/TRBV12-4
CDR3aa: CASSLGRTSGEYNEQFF
CDR3nt: TGTGCCAGCAGTTTAGGTAGGACTAGCGGAGAATACAATGAGCAGTTCTTC

j_gene: TRBJ1-3
abundance: many
d_gene: .
v_gene: TRBV7-2
CDR3aa: CASSPKTGSSGNTIYF
CDR3nt: TGTGCCAGCAGCCCTAAGACAGGAAGCTCTGGAAACACCATATATTTT

j_gene: TRBJ2-7
abundance: .
d_gene: TRBD1
v_gene: TRBV7-2
CDR3aa: CASSAGVGGQVYEQYF
CDR3nt: TGTGCCAGCAGCGCAGGAGTAGGAGGACAGGTCTACGAGCAGTACTTC

j_gene: TRBJ2-7
abundance: .
d_gene: .
v_gene: TRBV7-3
CDR3aa: CASSSTGLTAAGSKEQYF
CDR3nt: TGTGCCAGCAGCTCCACTGGCCTGACAGCCGCAGGGTCGAAGGAGCAGTACTTC

j_gene: TRBJ1-1
abundance: many
d_gene: .
v_gene: TRBV5-6
CDR3aa: CASSLLGKRTEAFF
CDR3nt: TGTGCCAGCAGCTTACTGGGGAAGAGGACTGAAGCTTTCTTT

j_gene: TRBJ1-5
abundance: many
d_gene: .
v_gene: TRBV6-2/TRBV6-3
CDR3aa: CASSRTAQQHF
CDR3nt: TGTGCCAGCAGTCGGACAGCTCAACAGCATTTT

j_gene: TRBJ2-5
abundance: few
d_gene: .
v_gene: TRBV18
CDR3aa: CASSRSEGGQETQYF
CDR3nt: TGTGCCAGCTCCAGAAGCGAGGGCGGGCAAGAGACCCAGTACTTC

j_gene: TRBJ2-4
abundance: many
d_gene: .
v_gene: TRBV29-1
CDR3aa: CSVTDDGNIQYF
CDR3nt: TGCAGCGTAACCGACGACGGAAACATTCAGTACTTC

j_gene: TRBJ1-6
abundance: many
d_gene: TRBD1
v_gene: TRBV5-1
CDR3aa: CASSLNRDRGSPLHF
CDR3nt: TGCGCCAGCAGCTTGAACCGGGACAGGGGCTCACCCCTCCACTTT

j_gene: TRBJ2-1
abundance: .
d_gene: .
v_gene: TRBV11-2
CDR3aa: CASSPLPNEQFF
CDR3nt: TGTGCCAGCAGCCCTCTCCCCAATGAGCAGTTCTTC

j_gene: TRBJ1-2
abundance: many
d_gene: TRBD1
v_gene: TRBV4-3
CDR3aa: CASSQGQGGGYTF
CDR3nt: TGCGCCAGCAGCCAGGGACAGGGAGGAGGCTACACCTTC

j_gene: TRBJ2-2
abundance: few
d_gene: .
v_gene: TRBV7-3
CDR3aa: CASSNQPGGRDGRELFF
CDR3nt: TGTGCCAGCAGCAACCAACCTGGGGGTAGAGATGGGAGGGAGCTGTTTTTT

j_gene: TRBJ2-5
abundance: many
d_gene: TRBD2
v_gene: TRBV12-3/TRBV12-4
CDR3aa: CASSSLAGKTQYF
CDR3nt: TGTGCCAGCAGCTCACTAGCGGGAAAGACCCAGTACTTC

j_gene: TRBJ2-2
abundance: many
d_gene: .
v_gene: TRBV7-8
CDR3aa: CASSKGIAVSGELFF
CDR3nt: TGTGCCAGCAGTAAGGGTATCGCGGTCTCCGGGGAGCTGTTTTTT

j_gene: TRBJ2-5
abundance: few
d_gene: .
v_gene: TRBV6-5
CDR3aa: CASSYFSTGQETQYF
CDR3nt: TGTGCCAGCAGTTACTTCAGTACAGGGCAAGAGACCCAGTACTTC

j_gene: TRBJ2-7
abundance: few
d_gene: .
v_gene: TRBV20-1
CDR3aa: CSGAEESYEQYF
CDR3nt: TGCAGTGGGGCAGAGGAATCCTACGAGCAGTACTTC

j_gene: TRBJ2-3
abundance: .
d_gene: TRBD1
v_gene: TRBV6-1
CDR3aa: CASSVGQFTDTQYF
CDR3nt: TGTGCCAGCAGTGTGGGACAGTTCACAGATACGCAGTATTTT

j_gene: TRBJ2-1
abundance: .
d_gene: TRBD2
v_gene: TRBV5-1
CDR3aa: CASTTDGGRGLEQFF
CDR3nt: TGCGCCAGCACCACCGATGGCGGGAGAGGCCTAGAGCAGTTCTTC

j_gene: TRBJ1-1
abundance: many
d_gene: .
v_gene: TRBV7-2
CDR3aa: CASSLGWTGNTEAFF
CDR3nt: TGTGCCAGCAGCTTAGGTTGGACGGGGAACACTGAAGCTTTCTTT

j_gene: TRBJ2-3
abundance: .
d_gene: TRBD2
v_gene: TRBV29-1
CDR3aa: CSVAGLAPSTDTQYF
CDR3nt: TGCAGCGTTGCGGGACTAGCGCCGAGCACAGATACGCAGTATTTT

j_gene: TRBJ1-1
abundance: .
d_gene: .
v_gene: TRBV20-1
CDR3aa: CSAINILGTDRLSTEAFF
CDR3nt: TGCAGTGCTATAAATATCCTCGGAACTGACAGGCTGAGCACTGAAGCTTTCTTT

j_gene: TRBJ1-1
abundance: many
d_gene: .
v_gene: TRBV9
CDR3aa: CASSASGGSNTEAFF
CDR3nt: TGTGCCAGCAGCGCTAGTGGGGGTTCTAACACTGAAGCTTTCTTT

j_gene: TRBJ2-1
abundance: few
d_gene: TRBD2
v_gene: TRBV20-1
CDR3aa: CSAGRWDYDNEQFF
CDR3nt: TGCAGTGCTGGTCGGTGGGACTATGACAATGAGCAGTTCTTC